These 19 T cell receptor beta chains were all obtained from the same sample, sequenced in a study of early T cells in non-severe SARS-CoV-2 infection. MiXCR was run by TCRdb on the 5' RACE reads, yielding one entry per CDR3 protein. The data show about 83,000 distinct CDR3 sequences, 12% to 15% seen once. The sequenced sample was whole blood. These TCRs come from an adult who was a healthcare worker with PCR-confirmed SARS-CoV-2 infection or an uninfected control (not recorded which).

This clonotype was seen a handful of times. This rearrangement joins TRBV3-1 to TRBJ2-7, with D possibly TRBD1 on 5 matching bases. The CDR3 extends over 16 amino acids. Germline-derived CDR1 and CDR2 are LGHDT and YNNKEL (reference sequence). V lost 0 bases and J lost 6, with 18 bases in between. CDR3 sequence: CASSQDGPGYFSEQYF. The CDR3 DNA sequence: TGTGCCAGCAGCCAAGATGGGCCAGGGTATTTCAGCGAGCAGTACTTC.

The V call is TRBV18, the J call TRBJ2-3, with 14 positions matching TRBD2. Germline V gives CDR1 KGHSH, CDR2 LQKENI. V lost 4 bases and J lost 1; bases outside the gene matches: 7. The CDR3 spans 18 residues. The CDR3 loop reads CASSQYPGLAGGTDTQYF. Here the CDR3 DNA reads TGTGCCAGCTCACAATATCCGGGACTAGCGGGGGGCACAGATACGCAGTATTTT.

This chain links TRBV10-3 with TRBJ1-5; 10 positions match TRBD1. The CDR3 contains 14 residues. Germline CDR1 reads ENHRY; CDR2 reads SYGVKD. The junction had 2 bases not matched to a gene; V was cut back by 2 bases and J by 7 bases. The CDR3 here is CAISEGQGEQPQHF. The CDR3 nucleotides read TGTGCCATCAGTGAGGGACAGGGGGAACAGCCCCAGCATTTT.

The rearrangement joins TRBV7-2 to TRBJ2-7; no reliable D call. CDR1 is SGHTA and CDR2 is FQGNSA in the germline V gene. The CDR3 extends over 13 amino acids. Trimming left V 3 bases short and J 4 bases short, with 10 bases between. The CDR3: CASSLGSRYEQYF. Here the CDR3 DNA reads TGTGCCAGCAGCTTGGGCTCTAGATACGAGCAGTACTTC.

This clonotype occurred a few times. The chain couples TRBV10-2 to TRBJ2-3; D may correspond to TRBD1 or TRBD2 (6 bases each). Germline-derived CDR1 and CDR2 are WSHSY and SAAADI. V lost 3 bases, J lost 6 bases, and 16 bases lay in between. The CDR3 consists of 15 residues. The CDR3 DNA reads as TGCGCCAGCAGTGACGGGGGCGTGGGCGGGGATACGCAGTATTTT. It translates to CASSDGGVGGDTQYF.

V is TRBV19 and J is TRBJ2-3; 11 positions agree with TRBD2. CDR3 length: 16 amino acids. From germline, CDR1 is LNHDA and CDR2 SQIVND (reference sequence). J lost 3 bases, V lost 5 bases, and 7 bases had no gene match. The CDR3 region has the DNA TGTGCCAGTAGTTTACTAGCGGGGGAAGGTACAGATACGCAGTATTTT. Protein sequence: CASSLLAGEGTDTQYF.

By share of the sample, this clonotype is medium-sized. V usage is TRBV10-3 and J usage is TRBJ1-2; 9 positions match TRBD1. CDR1 ENHRY and CDR2 SYGVKD come from the germline V gene. V shed 2 bases and J 5 bases; nucleotides not matched to a gene: 18. The CDR3 loop spans 19 amino acids. This CDR3 reads CAISEPGRSRTGASYGYTF. The CDR3 DNA reads as TGTGCCATCAGTGAGCCCGGCCGTTCGCGGACAGGGGCCTCTTATGGCTACACCTTC.

There are a few counts of this clonotype. The chain combines TRBV6-2 or TRBV6-3 with TRBJ2-3; 11 nucleotides agree with TRBD2. Germline V gene data show CDR1 as MNHEY and CDR2 as SVGEGT. The CDR3 consists of 15 residues. Germline trimming cut 7 bases from V and 5 bases from J; bases unmatched to any gene: 8. This chain's CDR3 is CASTTSGGGGDTQYF. CDR3 nucleotide sequence: TGTGCCAGCACCACTAGCGGGGGAGGAGGAGATACGCAGTATTTT.

This clonotype came up a few times. The chain uses TRBV7-2 and TRBJ2-2; 8 bases fit TRBD2. The germline V gene encodes CDR1 SGHTA and CDR2 FQGNSA. The V segment lost 7 bases and the J segment 7 bases; nucleotides outside the gene matches: 14. This CDR3 is 16 amino acids long. As DNA, the CDR3 is TGTGCCAGCAACCTTTTCGGCGGGGGGCTAATCGGGGAGCTGTTTTTT. As protein: CASNLFGGGLIGELFF.

This clonotype came up many times. V usage is TRBV2 and J usage is TRBJ2-5; no firm D call. V was clipped by 6 bases and J by 0 bases, with 2 bases between them. The CDR3 length is 11 residues. The V gene's germline CDR1 is SNHLY and CDR2 FYNNEI. This CDR3 reads CASRDQETQYF. DNA for the CDR3: TGTGCCAGCAGAGACCAAGAGACCCAGTACTTC.

This clonotype was detected a few times. The chain is built from TRBV3-1 and TRBJ1-4; unclear D gene. Germline CDR1 is LGHDT and CDR2 is YNNKEL (reference sequence). This CDR3 has 15 residues. The V end lost 4 bases, the J end lost 4 bases, and 13 bases lay between the germline ends. CDR3 in amino acids: CASSRKGPRNEKLFF. CDR3 nucleotides: TGTGCCAGCAGCCGGAAAGGACCGCGTAATGAAAAACTGTTTTTT.

The V gene is TRBV2, the J gene TRBJ2-2; D may correspond to TRBD1 or TRBD2 (6 bases each). The V gene lost 0 bases and the J gene lost 0 bases, with 8 bases spanning the gap. CDR1 SNHLY and CDR2 FYNNEI come from the germline V gene. The CDR3 covers 16 residues. DNA of the CDR3: TGTGCCAGCAGTGAAGCTAGGGGGGCGAACACCGGGGAGCTGTTTTTT. Its translation is CASSEARGANTGELFF.

This clonotype appeared a few times. V usage is TRBV20-1 and J usage is TRBJ2-3, with a weak D call TRBD2 (6 bases). The germline CDR1 and CDR2 sequences are DFQATT and SNEGSKA (reference sequence). The CDR3 spans 16 residues. V gave up 0 bases and J gave up 0 bases, with 13 bases separating them. The CDR3 loop reads CSARESRGTSTDTQYF. DNA for the CDR3: TGCAGTGCTAGAGAGAGTCGCGGGACTAGCACAGATACGCAGTATTTT.

In its sample, this clonotype was seen once. The rearrangement joins TRBV29-1 to TRBJ1-4, with a possible D match to TRBD1 (5 bases). The ends were cut back, 6 bases at V and 8 bases at J, with 19 bases in the middle. CDR1 and CDR2 (germline): SQVTM, ANQGSEA. There are 14 residues in the CDR3. CDR3 nucleotide sequence: TGCAGCGTAGCCGGGACCGCAGCATCGGAAAAACTGTTTTTT. It yields the protein CSVAGTAASEKLFF.

This clonotype has ten or more counts. This chain connects TRBV6-6 to TRBJ1-3; D not resolved. Germline CDR1 and CDR2: MNHNY and SVGAGI (reference sequence). Trimming removed 0 bases at V and 6 bases at J, with 18 bases between. The length of the CDR3 is 17 residues. CDR3 in amino acids: CASSYSISRKDANTIYF. The CDR3 DNA follows: TGTGCCAGCAGTTACTCGATTTCACGCAAAGATGCAAACACCATATATTTT.

V is TRBV6-6 and J is TRBJ2-2; TRBD1 aligns across 7 bases. The CDR3 totals 18 residues. CDR1 and CDR2 (germline): MNHNY, SVGAGI (reference sequence). The ends lost 0 bases at V and 3 bases at J; junction bases unmatched: 10. CDR3 nucleotide sequence: TGTGCCAGCAGTTACTCGCGGGCGACAGGGATTTACACCGGGGAGCTGTTTTTT. It yields the protein CASSYSRATGIYTGELFF.

This clonotype was detected a few times. The rearrangement links TRBV5-6 to TRBJ2-7; 9 bases are shared with TRBD2. Germline V lookup: CDR1 SGHDT, CDR2 YYEEEE. Losses at the gene ends were 2 bases for V and 6 bases for J; bases not matched to a gene: 9. This CDR3 is built from 15 residues. The CDR3 spells CASSFGTSTGSEQYF. The CDR3 nucleotides read TGTGCCAGCAGCTTTGGGACTAGCACCGGAAGCGAGCAGTACTTC. The full variable domain, in which reference TRBV5-6 and TRBJ2-7 provide the parts outside the CDR3, is DAGVTQSPTHLIKTRGQQVTLRCSPKSGHDTVSWYQQALGQGPQFIFQYYEEEERQRGNFPDRFSGHQFPNYSSELNVNALLLGDSALYLCASSFGTSTGSEQYFGPGTRLTVT.

The table lists this clonotype with a few counts. CDR3 bases: TGTGCCAGCAGTTACAGCCAGGGGGCTGTCGGCTACACCTTC. It translates to CASSYSQGAVGYTF. The rearrangement links TRBV6-5 to TRBJ1-2; 8 bases are a match to TRBD1. CDR3 size: 14 residues. V was pared by 2 bases and J by 8 bases, with 7 bases of the junction left unmatched. Germline V gene sequence: CDR1 MNHEY, CDR2 SVGAGI.

This clonotype showed up many times. The rearrangement links TRBV12-3 or TRBV12-4 to TRBJ1-1; a weak D match, TRBD1 (5 bases). The CDR3 loop spans 12 amino acids. Trimming pared 1 base from V and 10 bases from J, leaving 10 bases between. The CDR3 DNA reads TGTGCCAGCAGTTTAGACATAAGGGGAGCTTTCTTT. Its protein product is CASSLDIRGAFF.